This is a list of T cell receptor beta chains from one sample in a study of T cell repertoires in cytomegalovirus infection. No antigen has been identified for these receptors. TCRdb re-called the reads with MiXCR, one entry per CDR3 protein. This table has about 770,000 distinct CDR3 sequences, just under 30% appearing once. The sequences come from cultured CD8+ T cells from PBMCs, collected from culture after CMV antigen stimulation. Receptors were obtained from a human donor in good health (CMV status not recorded). Some clones in this sample may be carry-over from other donors' samples. CDR3s leave out the opening cysteine and the closing phenylalanine or tryptophan.

v_gene: TRBV3-1; j_gene: TRBJ2-2; CDR3aa: ASSPPGGENTGELF
v_gene: TRBV19; j_gene: TRBJ1-5; CDR3aa: ASSIRRGDRGYSNQPQH
v_gene: TRBV2; j_gene: TRBJ2-7; CDR3aa: ASSRPTGPYEQY
v_gene: TRBV7-9; j_gene: TRBJ1-1; CDR3aa: ASSLPEISPQGARDWRMNTEAF
v_gene: TRBV7-9; j_gene: TRBJ1-4; CDR3aa: ASSSRTGVTINEKLF
v_gene: TRBV7-9; j_gene: TRBJ2-7; CDR3aa: ASRHRTGVNYEQY
v_gene: TRBV28; j_gene: TRBJ1-2; CDR3aa: ASSSKGDLIDGYT
v_gene: TRBV11-3; j_gene: TRBJ2-1; CDR3aa: ASSLHKRSYNEQF
v_gene: TRBV12-3/TRBV12-4; j_gene: TRBJ1-2; CDR3aa: AARAANYGYT
v_gene: TRBV4-1; j_gene: TRBJ2-1; CDR3aa: ASSPSGQGILDEQF
v_gene: TRBV19; j_gene: TRBJ1-2; CDR3aa: ASMYPDGGYT
v_gene: TRBV18; j_gene: TRBJ2-5; CDR3aa: ASSPGQKLKETQY
v_gene: TRBV2; j_gene: TRBJ1-1; CDR3aa: ATLGGFSEAF
v_gene: TRBV7-9; j_gene: TRBJ2-3; CDR3aa: ASSLDGSSTDTQY
v_gene: TRBV5-1; j_gene: TRBJ2-1; CDR3aa: ASSLAVGGLGNEQF
v_gene: TRBV7-6; j_gene: TRBJ2-2; CDR3aa: ASSFLSGFTNTGELF
v_gene: TRBV5-1; j_gene: TRBJ1-1; CDR3aa: ASSLATGGPTEAF
v_gene: TRBV9; j_gene: TRBJ1-1; CDR3aa: ASSVAPQQPNTEAF
v_gene: TRBV7-9; j_gene: TRBJ1-1; CDR3aa: ASSHNRGGTEAF
v_gene: TRBV2; j_gene: TRBJ1-1; CDR3aa: ASLGQTGEAF
v_gene: TRBV19; j_gene: TRBJ1-5; CDR3aa: ASSIIRDTIKPQH
v_gene: TRBV6-5; j_gene: TRBJ1-2; CDR3aa: ASSYLGDNYGYT
v_gene: TRBV6-6; j_gene: TRBJ1-5; CDR3aa: ASSYSSGMGQPQH
v_gene: TRBV5-5; j_gene: TRBJ2-7; CDR3aa: ASSLYLVLAGEQY
v_gene: TRBV2; j_gene: TRBJ2-3; CDR3aa: ASPGTSGDLSTDTQY
v_gene: TRBV2; j_gene: TRBJ1-1; CDR3aa: ASIGPDTEAF
v_gene: TRBV19; j_gene: TRBJ1-1; CDR3aa: ASSRLPGQNLNTEAF
v_gene: TRBV15; j_gene: TRBJ1-1; CDR3aa: ATRPGTRGTEAF
v_gene: TRBV6-1; j_gene: TRBJ1-6; CDR3aa: ASSEGWQGWNSPLH
v_gene: TRBV12-3/TRBV12-4; j_gene: TRBJ2-7; CDR3aa: ASRSGLGGVNEQY
v_gene: TRBV5-1; j_gene: TRBJ2-7; CDR3aa: ASSLGYSYEQY
v_gene: TRBV25-1; j_gene: TRBJ2-2; CDR3aa: ASSDFSGNTGELF
v_gene: TRBV3-1; j_gene: TRBJ2-5; CDR3aa: ASSQAGTGYVETQY
v_gene: TRBV7-9; j_gene: TRBJ1-1; CDR3aa: ASSFATKLYTNTEAF
v_gene: TRBV11-3; j_gene: TRBJ2-1; CDR3aa: ASQITRGLDDYNEQF
v_gene: TRBV4-1; j_gene: TRBJ2-1; CDR3aa: ASSQRGGTSYNEQF